A selection of T cell receptor beta chains follows, all from one sample in a study of CD8+CD57+ T cells in acquired aplastic anemia. TCRdb reprocessed the reads with MiXCR, giving one entry per CDR3 protein. This sample yields around 500,000 distinct CDR3 sequences, of which over 25% are seen a single time; 0.82% belongs to the top ten. The sample taken for sequencing was sorted CD4+, CD8+, or CD8+CD57+ T cells (not recorded which) from PBMCs. The source of these receptors is a human donor with aplastic anemia. Both conserved end residues are part of each CDR3. The D gene is left open where the match is weak. Not all rows give a size; the values are once, few, many and, for expanded clones, a class.

DNA	CDR3	V	J	D	size
TGTGCCAGCAGCGGACTAACGGCAGATACGCAGTATTTT	CASSGLTADTQYF	TRBV2	TRBJ2-3	.	few
TGTGCCAGCAAAGGGTTCCCCCCCGCGAATCAGCCCCAGCATTTT	CASKGFPPANQPQHF	TRBV6-1	TRBJ1-5	.	few
TGCAGCTCAGTAGCTGGTCCCTACAATGAGCAGTTCTTC	CSSVAGPYNEQFF	TRBV29-1	TRBJ2-1	.	.
TGCAGTGCTAGCTTCCTGGAACGGGAGAACACAGATACGCAGTATTTT	CSASFLERENTDTQYF	TRBV20-1	TRBJ2-3	.	few
TGTGCCAGCACCGATAAGATGGGGGGCAAGACAATAATGAACACTGAAGCTTTCTTT	CASTDKMGGKTIMNTEAFF	TRBV7-9	TRBJ1-1	.	.
TGTGCCAGTAGTATCGGAGGGAGTCAGCCCCAGCATTTT	CASSIGGSQPQHF	TRBV19	TRBJ1-5	.	once
TGTGCCACCAGTGCCACGGACAAGAACACCGGGGAGCTGTTTTTT	CATSATDKNTGELFF	TRBV24-1	TRBJ2-2	.	many
TGTGCCAGCAGCCACGGGGGCCTCTATAATTCACCCCTCCACTTT	CASSHGGLYNSPLHF	TRBV2	TRBJ1-6	.	few
TGCGCCAGCAGTGAGTCGGGGCTGTACCAAGAGACCCAGTACTTC	CASSESGLYQETQYF	TRBV2	TRBJ2-5	.	.
TGTGCCAGCAACCCAGGGGGCAACTATGGCTACACCTTC	CASNPGGNYGYTF	TRBV5-5	TRBJ1-2	TRBD1	many
TGTGCCAGCAGCCAAGTCGGGAGGGGGCGAGACACAGATACGCAGTATTTT	CASSQVGRGRDTDTQYF	TRBV25-1	TRBJ2-3	.	few
TGTGCCAGCAGTCGGGACAGGGACAGGGTGAATTCACCCCTCCACTTT	CASSRDRDRVNSPLHF	TRBV2	TRBJ1-6	TRBD1	.
TGCAGCGTTGAAGGGAGAGGGGGCGGTAGAGGAGATACGCAGTATTTT	CSVEGRGGGRGDTQYF	TRBV29-1	TRBJ2-3	TRBD1	many
TGCAGTGCTAGCCCGACAGGGATCGAGCAGTACTTC	CSASPTGIEQYF	TRBV20-1	TRBJ2-7	TRBD1	many
TGTGCCATCAGTGAGTCGGCAGGGGCGAACACCGGGGAGCTGTTTTTT	CAISESAGANTGELFF	TRBV10-3	TRBJ2-2	.	many
TGTGCCAGCAGACACCCAGCTAACTATGGCTACACCTTC	CASRHPANYGYTF	TRBV7-2	TRBJ1-2	.	many
TGTGCCTGGAGTCGACAGGGCAATGAAAAACTGTTTTTT	CAWSRQGNEKLFF	TRBV30	TRBJ1-4	TRBD1	.
TGCGCCAGCAGCTGGGGACAGGGGGATACGCAGTATTTT	CASSWGQGDTQYF	TRBV5-1	TRBJ2-3	TRBD1	few
TGTGCCTGGAGTGACTCAGACGGGCGGTACTTC	CAWSDSDGRYF	TRBV30	TRBJ2-7	.	.
TGTGCCAGTAGTATGTTGGGCGGGGGAACCTACAATGAGCAGTTCTTC	CASSMLGGGTYNEQFF	TRBV19	TRBJ2-1	TRBD2	.
TGTGCCAGCAGTTTCGGGGTTCGGCCCCAGCATTTT	CASSFGVRPQHF	TRBV2	TRBJ1-5	.	.
TGTGCCATCAGTGGGGTCGGGAGCCCGTCGAACACTGAAGCTTTCTTT	CAISGVGSPSNTEAFF	TRBV10-3	TRBJ1-1	.	.
TGTGCCAGCAGTTTTTGGGGGGAACTCAATCAGCCCCAGCATTTT	CASSFWGELNQPQHF	TRBV12-3/TRBV12-4	TRBJ1-5	.	few
TGCAGTGCTCTTGGACTAGCGGGGTACCAAGAGACCCAGTACTTC	CSALGLAGYQETQYF	TRBV20-1	TRBJ2-5	TRBD2	once
TGTGCCAGCAATCAGGGACAGGGCGTAGTTCAGCCCCAGCATTTT	CASNQGQGVVQPQHF	TRBV12-3/TRBV12-4	TRBJ1-5	TRBD1	many
TGCGCCAGCAGCTTGGAGCCGGGACTAGCGGGCCAAGAGACCCAGTACTTC	CASSLEPGLAGQETQYF	TRBV5-1	TRBJ2-5	TRBD2	.
TGCAGTGAATATGGCTACACCTTC	CSEYGYTF	TRBV20-1	TRBJ1-2	.	.
TGTGCCATCAGCGCGCCCGGGACAGAGTATGGCTACACCTTC	CAISAPGTEYGYTF	TRBV10-3	TRBJ1-2	TRBD1	.
TGTGCCTGGAGTGTACGACGGGGCTCTGGAAACACCATATATTTT	CAWSVRRGSGNTIYF	TRBV30	TRBJ1-3	.	few
TGTGCCAGCAGCGTAGTCCTCGGGACAGGGGCCGGCTACACCTTC	CASSVVLGTGAGYTF	TRBV9	TRBJ1-2	TRBD1	many
TGCAGTGCTAGAGATTCCCAGAGCAATCAGCCCCAGCATTTT	CSARDSQSNQPQHF	TRBV20-1	TRBJ1-5	.	many
TGTGCCAGCAGTGGGTCAGGGGACTCCTACGAGCAGTACTTC	CASSGSGDSYEQYF	TRBV6-1	TRBJ2-7	.	.
TGCAGTGCTAAACTAGCGAGTAGTCACTACAATGAGCAGTTCTTC	CSAKLASSHYNEQFF	TRBV20-1	TRBJ2-1	TRBD2	few
TGTGCCAGCAGTGTGTTGAGCAGCTACACCTTC	CASSVLSSYTF	TRBV2	TRBJ1-2	.	.
TGTGCCACCAAATCAGGGAAAGGCTACACCTTC	CATKSGKGYTF	TRBV19	TRBJ1-2	.	many
TGTGCCAGCAGACTGCGGGGGGCGGTGGACAATGAGCAGTTCTTC	CASRLRGAVDNEQFF	TRBV12-3/TRBV12-4	TRBJ2-1	TRBD2	.
TGTGCCAGCAGTTACTCGGTACAGACCTACGAGCAGTACTTC	CASSYSVQTYEQYF	TRBV6-6	TRBJ2-7	.	few
TGCAGCGGAGCGGGGGGGGCGCTTTACACTGAAGCTTTCTTT	CSGAGGALYTEAFF	TRBV29-1	TRBJ1-1	.	.
TGTGCCACCAGCAGAGACTCTAGGTGGACAGATACGCAGTATTTT	CATSRDSRWTDTQYF	TRBV15	TRBJ2-3	.	many
TGTGCCAGCAGCTTGGGGCGACAGTTGGATACGCAGTATTTT	CASSLGRQLDTQYF	TRBV5-5	TRBJ2-3	.	once
TGTGCCAGCAGCCGTCCCGGGACAGGATCGAACACCGGGGAGCTGTTTTTT	CASSRPGTGSNTGELFF	TRBV6-1	TRBJ2-2	TRBD1	few
TGCAGCGCTGGGACAGGGGGTATGAATGGCTACACCTTC	CSAGTGGMNGYTF	TRBV29-1	TRBJ1-2	TRBD1	few
TGTGCCAGCCCACCACCCGGGACCGATGGGAGTTCACCCCTCCACTTT	CASPPPGTDGSSPLHF	TRBV9	TRBJ1-6	.	.
TGTGCCAGCAGCTTGAGGCGAGACAATGAGCAGTTCTTC	CASSLRRDNEQFF	TRBV7-2	TRBJ2-1	.	few
.	CASSLWGQGSFNTGELVF	TRBV11-1	TRBJ2-2	.	.
TGTGCCAGTAGGCTCCTTTGGCAGGGGAATTCACCCCTCCACTTT	CASRLLWQGNSPLHF	TRBV19	TRBJ1-6	.	many